This T cell receptor beta chain was obtained from a study of T cell repertoires in cytomegalovirus infection. Study context: Use of recently identified HLA-C-restricted and well-studied HLA-B-restricted CMV epitopes was part of the study.

The germline V gene has CDR1 SGHVS and CDR2 FQNEAQ. Trimming pared 5 bases from V and 2 bases from J, leaving 15 bases between. There are 16 residues in the CDR3. This clonotype has at least ten counts. Its antigen is currently unknown. Each CDR3 protein gets one entry after TCRdb re-called the reads with MiXCR. Here the sample spans roughly 860,000 distinct CDR3 sequences, approximately 29% being singletons. The TCR comes from a human donor in good health (CMV status not recorded). Some clones in this sample may be carry-over from other donors' samples. V usage is TRBV7-8 and J usage is TRBJ2-2; no clear D gene. The sample consisted of cultured CD8+ T cells from PBMCs, taken from culture after CMV antigen stimulation. The DNA for the CDR3 is TGTGCCAGCAGCCCACCCGACGTCGTTAACACCGGGGAGCTGTTTTTT. This sequence encodes CASSPPDVVNTGELFF. Supplemented by reference TRBV7-8 and TRBJ2-2, the full variable domain reads GAGVSQSPRYKVAKRGQDVALRCDPISGHVSLFWYQQALGQGPEFLTYFQNEAQLDKSGLPSDRFFAERPEGSVSTLKIQRTQQEDSAVYLCASSPPDVVNTGELFFGEGSRLTVL.